These 10 T cell receptor beta chains were all obtained from the same sample, sequenced in a study of shared clonotypes between healthy human individuals. Data came from immunoSEQ multiplex PCR; TCRdb stores just in-frame clones and leaves some out. Of some 2.1 million clones in the sample, about 95% are singletons; the top ten hold roughly 1.1%. CD45RO negativity and positive selection for CCR7 defined naive CD8 cells, a population that excluded terminally differentiated effector memory CD45RA+ cells. Input material: naive CD8+ T cells sorted from blood. The receptors originated from a man younger than 30 in good health.

This rearrangement joins TRBV23-1 to TRBJ1-5; weak D call: TRBD1 (6 bases). TRBV23-1 is an open reading frame, and its role is uncertain. Deletions cut 0 bases from V and 3 bases from J, with 12 bases between. The CDR3 length is 16 residues. The CDR3 DNA follows: TGCGCCAGCAGTCAATCGGCGGACAGAATCAATCAGCCCCAGCATTTT. It specifies CASSQSADRINQPQHF.

The V call is TRBV29-1, the J call TRBJ2-3; 7 bases map to TRBD1. This CDR3 spans 15 amino acids. Trimming removed 2 bases from V and 0 bases from J; junction bases left unmatched: 5. Germline CDR1 and CDR2: SQVTM and ANQGSEA. Written as DNA, the CDR3 is TGCAGCGTTGAACTACAGGGGATTAGCACAGATACGCAGTATTTT. This encodes CSVELQGISTDTQYF.

The J gene is TRBJ2-3, the V gene TRBV11-2, with 7 bases identical to TRBD2. The J segment lost 4 bases and the V segment lost 7 bases, leaving 17 bases of the junction unmatched. The CDR3 has 17 amino acids. Germline assignment: CDR1 SGHAT and CDR2 FQNNGV. DNA of the CDR3: TGTGCCAGCACCCACGTTGGGCCTAGCGGCGTCGCAGATACGCAGTATTTT. This codes for CASTHVGPSGVADTQYF. The whole variable domain, remainder taken from reference TRBV11-2 and TRBJ2-3, is EAGVAQSPRYKIIEKRQSVAFWCNPISGHATLYWYQQILGQGPKLLIQFQNNGVVDDSQLPKDRFSAERLKGVDSTLKIQPAKLEDSAVYLCASTHVGPSGVADTQYFGPGTRLTVL.

This chain joins TRBV5-6 and TRBJ2-7, with TRBD2 matching 7 bases. Germline CDR1 is SGHDT and CDR2 is YYEEEE. The V gene end was trimmed by 1 base and the J gene end by 1 base; junction bases not matched to a gene: 5. The CDR3 covers 15 residues. CDR3 residues: CASSLTSSGSYEQYF. As DNA, the CDR3 is TGTGCCAGCAGCTTGACGTCTAGCGGTTCCTACGAGCAGTACTTC. The complete variable domain, with remaining parts taken from reference TRBV5-6 and TRBJ2-7, reads DAGVTQSPTHLIKTRGQQVTLRCSPKSGHDTVSWYQQALGQGPQFIFQYYEEEERQRGNFPDRFSGHQFPNYSSELNVNALLLGDSALYLCASSLTSSGSYEQYFGPGTRLTVT.

The rearrangement joins TRBV18 to TRBJ2-5, with 7 bases aligning to TRBD1. Germline V gene sequence: CDR1 KGHSH, CDR2 LQKENI. The junction had 14 bases not matched to a gene; V was cut back by 3 bases and J by 4 bases. This CDR3 is 17 amino acids long. CDR3 sequence reads: CASSPTLQDRESETQYF. The CDR3 DNA is TGTGCCAGCTCACCGACCCTCCAAGACAGGGAGTCAGAGACCCAGTACTTC. Complete variable domain (other parts from reference TRBV18 and TRBJ2-5): NAGVMQNPRHLVRRRGQEARLRCSPMKGHSHVYWYRQLPEEGLKFMVYLQKENIIDESGMPKERFSAEFPKEGPSILRIQQVVRGDSAAYFCASSPTLQDRESETQYFGPGTRLLVL.

V and J are TRBV6-5 and TRBJ1-1; D might be TRBD1 (6 bases). Trimming stripped 5 bases from V and 2 bases from J, with 15 bases between. Germline lookup yields CDR1 MNHEY and CDR2 SVGAGI. CDR3 size: 15 residues. The DNA for the CDR3 is TGTGCCAGCAGTCTCGCCCACGGGGGCAACACTGAAGCTTTCTTT. Amino acid sequence: CASSLAHGGNTEAFF.

The rearrangement links TRBV19 to TRBJ1-6; no definite D call. V lost 3 bases and J 0 bases, leaving 9 bases between the germline ends. CDR3 size: 16 residues. Germline lookup yields CDR1 LNHDA and CDR2 SQIVND (reference sequence). The CDR3 sequence is CASSIQMSSYNSPLHF. The CDR3 DNA reads TGTGCCAGTAGTATTCAGATGAGCTCCTATAATTCACCCCTCCACTTT.

The chain uses TRBV27 and TRBJ2-7; 7 bases fit TRBD2. V was clipped by 2 bases and J by 4 bases; unmatched bases: 14. The CDR3 length is 17 residues. Germline V gives CDR1 MNHEY, CDR2 SMNVEV (reference sequence). CDR3 protein: CASSLNGIAGSSYEQYF. DNA for the CDR3: TGTGCCAGCAGTTTAAACGGGATAGCGGGTTCCTCTTACGAGCAGTACTTC.

The chain couples TRBV7-9 to TRBJ2-3; 12 nucleotides line up with TRBD2. V gave up 3 bases and J gave up 4 bases; unmatched junction bases: 5. Germline loops: CDR1 SEHNR, CDR2 FQNEAQ (reference sequence). The CDR3 is 16 amino acids. The CDR3 nucleotides are TGTGCCAGCAGCTTTACTAGCGGGGGGTTGGCAGATACGCAGTATTTT. Translation: CASSFTSGGLADTQYF.

The V gene is TRBV5-4, the J gene TRBJ1-3; weak D call: TRBD1 (5 bases). Between the trimmed V and J ends, which lost 3 bases and 8 bases, there was a span of 9 bases. Germline V CDR1 and CDR2: SGHNT, YYREEE (reference sequence). The CDR3 extends over 12 amino acids. CDR3 protein: CASSSWGDTIYF. The CDR3 DNA is TGTGCCAGCAGCTCATGGGGGGACACCATATATTTT.